The source of this T cell receptor (beta chain) is a study of naive and memory T cell subsets. The SP2 primer and nested alpha and beta constant region primers amplified ligated cDNA in four rounds. For blood and skin samples, reverse transcription used TCR alpha and beta constant primers. TCRdb recomputed calls from the 5' RACE reads with MiXCR, one row per CDR3 protein. The sample consists of over 50,000 distinct CDR3 sequences, under 10% of them appearing once. The library had UMIs added by 3' ligation of an oligonucleotide to TCR cDNA. The TCR was taken from a female donor in good health.

The DNA for the CDR3 is TGTGCCAGCAGCCTAACAATTGGGCCTACTCTCTTCACAGATACGCAGTATTTT. Translation: CASSLTIGPTLFTDTQYF. The rearrangement uses TRBV5-4 and TRBJ2-3, with D hard to call. Germline-derived CDR1 and CDR2 are SGHNT and YYREEE (reference sequence). The CDR3 covers 18 residues. V shed 4 bases and J shed 2 bases, with 23 bases lying between them. The whole variable domain, filled in from reference TRBV5-4 and TRBJ2-3, reads ETGVTQSPTHLIKTRGQQVTLRCSSQSGHNTVSWYQQALGQGPQFIFQYYREEENGRGNFPPRFSGLQFPNYSSELNVNALELDDSALYLCASSLTIGPTLFTDTQYFGPGTRLTVL.